This T cell receptor beta chain was recovered during a study of blood T cells in healthy people across ages. Broader study findings: More naive CD4+ cells and higher diversity marked long-lived donors relative to aged donors. PBMCs that were unsorted prevented a conclusive naive versus antigen-experienced comparison.

Sample-barcoded 5' priming and a J-beta primer mix drove a second PCR of roughly 6 to 12 cycles. Per-sample output comprised a minimum of 3 million paired-end reads containing CDR3. Using its own MiXCR run on the 5' RACE reads, TCRdb lists one record per CDR3 protein. The data show over a million distinct CDR3 sequences, over 35% seen once. V dropped 9 bases and J dropped 2 bases, with 17 bases sitting between them. The CDR3 is 14 amino acids. Germline-derived CDR1 and CDR2 are MNHEY and SMNVEV (reference sequence). Points on this clonotype: Its antigen is undetermined.

The study drew donors from healthy Caucasian individuals in Russia aged 6 to 90. The chain joins TRBV27 to TRBJ2-7; either TRBD1 or TRBD2 may fit D (5 bases each). Material for sequencing was blood. The sequence was collected from a woman aged 55-69 years in good health. The CDR3 DNA sequence: TGTGCCAGTAGACTGAGGGACGGGCCCTACGAGCAGTACTTC. Protein product: CASRLRDGPYEQYF.